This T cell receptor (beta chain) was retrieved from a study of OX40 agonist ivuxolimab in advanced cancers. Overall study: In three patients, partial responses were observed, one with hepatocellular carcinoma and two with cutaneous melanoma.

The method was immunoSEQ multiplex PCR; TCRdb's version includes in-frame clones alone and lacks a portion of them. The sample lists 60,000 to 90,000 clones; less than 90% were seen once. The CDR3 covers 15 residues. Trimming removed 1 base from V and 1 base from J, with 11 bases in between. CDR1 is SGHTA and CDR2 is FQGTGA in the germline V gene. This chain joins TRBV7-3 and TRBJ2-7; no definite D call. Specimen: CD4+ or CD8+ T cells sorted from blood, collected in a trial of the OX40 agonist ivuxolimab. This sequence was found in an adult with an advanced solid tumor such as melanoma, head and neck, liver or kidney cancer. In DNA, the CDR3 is TGTGCCAGCAGCTTAAGTCCAGGCGGATCCTACGAGCAGTACTTC. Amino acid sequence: CASSLSPGGSYEQYF.